A selection of T cell receptor beta chains follows, all from one sample in a study of T cell repertoires in cytomegalovirus infection. The antigens these receptors bind are not known. Each CDR3 protein gets one entry after TCRdb re-called the reads with MiXCR. Here the sample spans about 890,000 distinct CDR3 sequences, 25% to 40% being singletons. This sample comprised cultured CD8+ T cells from PBMCs, obtained from culture after CMV antigen stimulation. Receptors originate from a human donor in good health (CMV status not recorded). Some clones in this sample may be carry-over from other donors' samples. Both conserved end residues are part of each CDR3. A D gene is named only where the DNA matches it firmly. Size values are once, few and many counts, or a class for expanded clones, and some rows have none.

d_gene,v_gene,j_gene,abundance,CDR3aa,CDR3nt
TRBD1,TRBV20-1,TRBJ1-2,few,CSAPGQGDGYTF,TGCAGTGCCCCTGGACAGGGTGATGGCTACACCTTC
NA,TRBV10-2,TRBJ2-7,few,CASSEWDGSEQYF,TGCGCCAGCAGTGAGTGGGACGGAAGCGAGCAGTACTTC
TRBD1,TRBV19,TRBJ2-7,NA,CASTFGQGYEQYF,TGTGCCAGTACCTTCGGACAGGGTTACGAGCAGTACTTC
NA,TRBV10-3,TRBJ1-5,few,CAISESMSNQPQHF,TGTGCCATCAGTGAGTCGATGAGCAATCAGCCCCAGCATTTT
NA,TRBV27,TRBJ1-2,NA,CASSFGTDPYGYTF,TGTGCCAGCAGTTTCGGTACAGATCCCTATGGCTACACCTTC
NA,TRBV6-5,TRBJ1-2,few,CASSYRGGYGYTF,TGTGCCAGCAGTTACAGGGGTGGCTATGGCTACACCTTC
TRBD2,TRBV15,TRBJ2-4,NA,CATSRVSGGAPLAKNIQYF,TGTGCCACCAGCAGAGTTAGCGGGGGGGCCCCTCTAGCCAAAAACATTCAGTACTTC
NA,TRBV7-2,TRBJ2-1,many,CASILRNEQFF,TGTGCCAGCATCTTACGGAATGAGCAGTTCTTC
TRBD1,TRBV12-3/TRBV12-4,TRBJ2-4,many,CASSATAGQELYIQYF,TGTGCCAGCAGTGCCACCGCGGGACAGGAATTATACATTCAGTACTTC
NA,TRBV7-4,TRBJ2-7,many,CASSLARRGGTYEQYF,TGTGCCAGCAGCTTAGCGCGGAGGGGCGGGACCTACGAGCAGTACTTC
NA,TRBV5-5,TRBJ2-3,few,CASSLAPGDSTDTQYF,TGTGCCAGCAGCTTGGCCCCAGGAGATAGCACAGATACGCAGTATTTT
TRBD1,TRBV7-8,TRBJ1-5,many,CASSLVGRQGNNQPQHF,TGTGCCAGCAGCTTAGTGGGTCGACAGGGTAACAATCAGCCCCAGCATTTT
NA,TRBV5-6,TRBJ1-3,NA,CASSPGSAWNTIYF,TGTGCCAGCAGCCCGGGATCGGCCTGGAACACCATATATTTT
NA,TRBV13,TRBJ2-1,NA,CASSLAGEYSYNEQFF,TGTGCCAGCAGCTTAGCGGGGGAGTACTCTTACAATGAGCAGTTCTTC
NA,TRBV6-6,TRBJ2-1,NA,CASRMGLYNEQFF,TGTGCCAGCAGGATGGGACTCTACAATGAGCAGTTCTTC
NA,TRBV14,TRBJ1-4,few,CASSHPGTFEKLFF,TGTGCCAGCAGCCATCCCGGGACATTCGAAAAACTGTTTTTT
NA,TRBV27,TRBJ2-1,few,CASSYSGGPQYNEQFF,TGTGCCAGCAGTTATTCCGGGGGGCCACAGTACAATGAGCAGTTCTTC
NA,TRBV12-3/TRBV12-4,TRBJ2-7,NA,CASRRIEQGSGSYEQYF,TGTGCCAGCAGACGAATAGAACAGGGATCGGGCTCCTACGAGCAGTACTTC
NA,TRBV12-3/TRBV12-4,TRBJ1-6,few,CASSLPRSYNSPLHF,TGTGCCAGCAGTTTACCCCGGTCCTATAATTCACCCCTCCACTTT
TRBD1,TRBV27,TRBJ2-7,many,CASSPNPGTGGIEQYF,TGTGCCAGCAGTCCGAACCCCGGGACAGGGGGAATCGAGCAGTACTTC
TRBD2,TRBV4-1,TRBJ2-3,NA,CASSQERTSGDSMADTQYF,TGCGCCAGCAGCCAAGAAAGGACTAGCGGGGACTCAATGGCAGATACGCAGTATTTT
NA,TRBV20-1,TRBJ2-7,NA,CSARALGKGPEQYF,TGCAGTGCTAGAGCCCTGGGGAAGGGTCCGGAGCAGTACTTC
NA,TRBV12-3/TRBV12-4,TRBJ2-1,many,CASNTKGASSYNEQFF,TGTGCCAGCAACACGAAAGGGGCGAGTTCCTACAATGAGCAGTTCTTC
NA,TRBV7-2,TRBJ2-7,NA,CASRLTLKAPGHKAYEQYF,TGTGCCAGCAGATTAACTTTGAAGGCACCGGGACATAAGGCCTACGAGCAGTACTTC
NA,TRBV7-8,TRBJ2-3,many,CASSPGTVTDTQYF,TGTGCCAGCAGCCCCGGGACCGTCACAGATACGCAGTATTTT
NA,TRBV2,TRBJ2-3,NA,CASSDDFRRSTDTQYF,TGTGCCAGCAGTGATGACTTTAGGAGGAGCACAGATACGCAGTATTTT
TRBD2,TRBV19,TRBJ2-3,NA,CATRPMAGGSTDTQYF,TGTGCCACCCGACCCATGGCGGGGGGAAGCACAGATACGCAGTATTTT
NA,TRBV27,TRBJ2-3,few,CASSLGPSPDTQYF,TGTGCCAGCAGTTTAGGGCCCTCCCCAGATACGCAGTATTTT
TRBD2,TRBV6-6,TRBJ2-3,NA,CASSFAGGPADTQYF,TGTGCCAGCAGTTTCGCGGGGGGGCCGGCAGATACGCAGTATTTT
NA,TRBV6-5,TRBJ2-6,NA,CASSYGDASLGANVLTF,TGTGCCAGCAGTTACGGGGATGCCTCGCTTGGGGCCAACGTCCTGACTTTC
NA,TRBV27,TRBJ2-4,NA,CASSLSQVNIQYF,TGTGCCAGCAGTTTGAGTCAAGTCAACATTCAGTACTTC
NA,TRBV19,TRBJ1-5,NA,CASSISGQGNQPQHF,TGTGCCAGTAGTATTTCAGGGCAAGGCAATCAGCCCCAGCATTTT
NA,TRBV7-6,TRBJ2-5,many,CASSYIGQETQYF,TGTGCCAGCAGCTATATTGGGCAAGAGACCCAGTACTTC
NA,TRBV27,TRBJ2-3,NA,CASTVSNPSGADTQYF,TGTGCCAGCACAGTCTCTAATCCTAGTGGTGCAGATACGCAGTATTTT
TRBD1,TRBV5-3,TRBJ1-2,NA,CANRGWAAGLNYGYTF,TGTGCCAACAGGGGATGGGCCGCGGGCCTAAACTATGGCTACACCTTC
NA,TRBV7-9,TRBJ1-2,few,CASSSSGDGYTF,TGTGCCAGCAGCTCCTCGGGGGATGGCTACACCTTC
NA,TRBV29-1,TRBJ2-7,NA,CSVLGEGYEQYF,TGCAGCGTGCTAGGGGAAGGGTACGAGCAGTACTTC
TRBD2,TRBV6-8,TRBJ2-5,NA,CASSYSEGEGETQYF,TGTGCCAGCAGTTACTCGGAAGGGGAGGGAGAGACCCAGTACTTC
NA,TRBV9,TRBJ2-2,NA,CASSVGGTSNTGELFF,TGTGCCAGCAGCGTAGGGGGGACTTCGAACACCGGGGAGCTGTTTTTT
NA,TRBV6-2/TRBV6-3,TRBJ2-5,few,CASSPFSGTNQETQYF,TGTGCCAGCAGTCCCTTTTCCGGGACGAACCAAGAGACCCAGTACTTC
NA,TRBV6-1,TRBJ1-1,NA,CASSEDMEVNTEAFF,TGTGCCAGCAGTGAAGACATGGAGGTTAACACTGAAGCTTTCTTT
TRBD1,TRBV27,TRBJ2-1,NA,CASSLFYFRGRPQSSYNEQFF,TGTGCCAGCAGTTTATTTTATTTCAGGGGGCGGCCCCAAAGCTCCTACAATGAGCAGTTCTTC
NA,TRBV19,TRBJ1-2,NA,CTSSIVTNYGYTF,TGTACCAGTAGTATAGTAACTAACTATGGCTACACCTTC
TRBD2,TRBV6-1,TRBJ2-1,few,CASTISGGDYNEQFF,TGTGCCAGCACTATTAGCGGGGGGGACTACAATGAGCAGTTCTTC
TRBD1,TRBV6-1,TRBJ2-1,few,CASWTGGGLSSYNEQFF,TGTGCCAGCTGGACAGGGGGCGGATTAAGCTCCTACAATGAGCAGTTCTTC
NA,TRBV5-4,TRBJ2-3,NA,CASTHSGLRTDTQYF,TGTGCCAGCACTCACTCGGGACTCCGCACAGATACGCAGTATTTT
NA,TRBV7-4,TRBJ1-3,NA,CASRQGSTGNTIYF,TGTGCCAGCAGACAGGGCTCGACTGGAAACACCATATATTTT
NA,TRBV20-1,TRBJ2-7,NA,CSAREGLIDYEQYF,TGCAGTGCTAGAGAAGGACTCATAGACTACGAGCAGTACTTC
TRBD1,TRBV7-6,TRBJ2-7,NA,CASSHGGGDRGIEQYF,TGTGCCAGCAGCCATGGAGGTGGGGACAGGGGTATCGAGCAGTACTTC
NA,TRBV6-1,TRBJ2-1,NA,CASSEGSLSSYRNEQFF,TGTGCCAGCAGTGAAGGTAGCCTTTCATCCTACCGCAATGAGCAGTTCTTC
NA,TRBV28,TRBJ1-6,many,CASSPSEGWDSPLHF,TGTGCCAGCAGTCCCTCTGAGGGTTGGGATTCACCCCTCCACTTT
NA,TRBV24-1,TRBJ2-1,many,CATSRGSSYNEQFF,TGTGCCACCAGCCGGGGTAGCTCCTACAATGAGCAGTTCTTC
NA,TRBV6-2/TRBV6-3,TRBJ1-1,NA,CASRPPSNTEAFF,TGTGCCAGCAGGCCTCCATCGAACACTGAAGCTTTCTTT